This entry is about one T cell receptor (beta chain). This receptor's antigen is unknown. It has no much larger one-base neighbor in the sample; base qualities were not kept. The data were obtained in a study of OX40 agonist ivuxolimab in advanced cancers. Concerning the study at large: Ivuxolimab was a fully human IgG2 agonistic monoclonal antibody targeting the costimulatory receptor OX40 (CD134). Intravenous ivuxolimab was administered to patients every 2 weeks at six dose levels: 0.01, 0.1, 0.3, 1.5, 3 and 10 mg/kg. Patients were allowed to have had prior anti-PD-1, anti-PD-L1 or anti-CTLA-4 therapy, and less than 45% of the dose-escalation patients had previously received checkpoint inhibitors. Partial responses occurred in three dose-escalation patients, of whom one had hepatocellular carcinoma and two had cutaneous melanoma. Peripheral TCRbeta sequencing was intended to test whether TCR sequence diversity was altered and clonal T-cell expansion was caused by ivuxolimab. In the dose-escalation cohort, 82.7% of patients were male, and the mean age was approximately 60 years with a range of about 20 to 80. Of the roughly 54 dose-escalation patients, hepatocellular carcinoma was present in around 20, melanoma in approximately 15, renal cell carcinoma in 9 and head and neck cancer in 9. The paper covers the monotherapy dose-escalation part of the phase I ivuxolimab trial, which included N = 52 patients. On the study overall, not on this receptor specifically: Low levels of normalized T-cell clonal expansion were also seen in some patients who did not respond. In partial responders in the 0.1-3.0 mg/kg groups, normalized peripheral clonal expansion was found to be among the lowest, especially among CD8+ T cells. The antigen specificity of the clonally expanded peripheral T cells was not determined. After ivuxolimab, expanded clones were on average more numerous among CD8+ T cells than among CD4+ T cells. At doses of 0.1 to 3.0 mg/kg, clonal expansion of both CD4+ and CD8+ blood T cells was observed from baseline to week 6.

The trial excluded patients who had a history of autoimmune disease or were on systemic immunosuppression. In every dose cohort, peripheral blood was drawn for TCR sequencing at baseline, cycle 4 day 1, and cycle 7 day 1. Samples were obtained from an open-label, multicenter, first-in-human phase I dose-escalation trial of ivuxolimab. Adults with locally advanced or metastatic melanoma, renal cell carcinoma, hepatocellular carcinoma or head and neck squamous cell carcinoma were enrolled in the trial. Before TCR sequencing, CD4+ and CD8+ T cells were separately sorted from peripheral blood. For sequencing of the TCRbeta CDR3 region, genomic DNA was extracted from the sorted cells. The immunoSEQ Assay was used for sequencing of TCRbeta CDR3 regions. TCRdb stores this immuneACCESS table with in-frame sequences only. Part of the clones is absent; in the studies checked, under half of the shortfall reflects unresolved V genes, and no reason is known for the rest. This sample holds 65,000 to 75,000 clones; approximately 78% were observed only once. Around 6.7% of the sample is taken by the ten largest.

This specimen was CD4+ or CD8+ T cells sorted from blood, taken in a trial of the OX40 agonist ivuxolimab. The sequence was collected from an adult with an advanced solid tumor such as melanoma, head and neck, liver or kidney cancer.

The nucleotide sequence is TGCGCCAGCAGCCAAGATCCCAGGGGAACAGATACGCAGTATTTT. This is translated as CASSQDPRGTDTQYF. This chain joins TRBV4-3 to TRBJ2-3; the D gene is perhaps TRBD1, from 6 matching bases. The germline ends are 10 bases apart after V is trimmed by 0 bases and J by 3 bases. The CDR3 goes from the cysteine to the phenylalanine over 15 residues. The kept DNA is CDR3 alone, 45 bases in frame from the first base. CDR1 and CDR2, per the germline V gene, are LGHNA and YSLEER.